This TCR beta chain was observed in a study of blood T cells in healthy people across ages. Turning to this clonotype: What it recognizes is unknown.

Alongside a J-beta primer mix, a sample-barcoded 5' primer served in a second PCR lasting about 7 to 11 cycles. Each cDNA molecule, via a template-switch adaptor with 12 random nucleotides, was tagged. TCRdb redid the calling of the 5' RACE reads with MiXCR, one entry per CDR3 protein. In the table there are about a million distinct CDR3 sequences, about 53% of which are singletons. Whole-study results and caveats: With age, beta diversity per million T cells declined roughly linearly, significantly by 40 to 50.

Trimming took off 4 bases at V and 7 bases at J, with 21 bases between the two ends. Per the germline V gene, CDR1 is SGHDT and CDR2 is YYEEEE. This CDR3 is built from 15 residues. The sample comprised blood. The gene calls are TRBV5-6 and TRBJ2-7; D might be TRBD2 (5 bases). This sequence was found in a woman in her sixties in good health. The CDR3 bases are TGTGCCAGCAGCATAAGCGGCGTGAAAAACAATGAGCAGTACTTC. This codes for CASSISGVKNNEQYF.